This is a list of T cell receptor beta chains from one sample in a study of blood T cell repertoires in COVID-19. The table came from immunoSEQ multiplex PCR; TCRdb's copy has only in-frame clones and leaves some out. The sample has roughly 350,000 clones, under 95% seen once. Sequencing was carried out using PBMCs or T cells enriched from blood (not recorded which). The source of these receptors is a woman aged 30 to 39 who had recovered from COVID-19. CDR3s include the opening cysteine and the closing phenylalanine or tryptophan. The order of the fields is D gene, J gene, clone size, V gene, CDR3 DNA, CDR3 protein. D genes are given only for firm matches. Not every row has a clone size; where given, it reads once, few, many or a size class.

>TRBD2|TRBJ2-4|once|TRBV27
TGTGCCAGCAGTTTAGGCGGGGGGAGCGTGGCGCGAAACATTCAGTACTTC
CASSLGGGSVARNIQYF
>-|TRBJ1-1|-|TRBV28
TGTGCCAGCAGTTCCCCTCAGGGCTGGACTGAAGCTTTCTTT
CASSSPQGWTEAFF
>TRBD2|TRBJ2-1|once|TRBV5-1
TGCGCCAGCAGAGGGACTAGCGGGAATGAGCAGTTCTTC
CASRGTSGNEQFF
>TRBD2|TRBJ2-2|-|TRBV6-5
TGTGCCAGCAGCCCGACTAGCGGGAGTCGGGAGCTGTTTTTT
CASSPTSGSRELFF
>TRBD1|TRBJ1-1|-|TRBV19
TGTGCCAGTAGATCGGGACAGGGGGATTCCACTGAAGCTTTCTTT
CASRSGQGDSTEAFF
>-|TRBJ2-3|-|TRBV2
TGTGCCAGCACGGTTCCGCCAGGGGCCTACACAGATACGCAGTATTTT
CASTVPPGAYTDTQYF
>-|TRBJ2-7|-|TRBV10-3
TGTGCCATCAGTGAGACACCCTACGAGCAGTACTTC
CAISETPYEQYF
>-|TRBJ1-1|-|TRBV11-2
TGTGCCAGCAGCTTAGATCTTCCCCGAGCTTTCTTT
CASSLDLPRAFF
>TRBD1|TRBJ2-3|-|TRBV9
TGTGCCAGCAGCGCCCCGCGCAACCGGGACAGGCGTGAAGATACGCAGTATTTT
CASSAPRNRDRREDTQYF
>-|TRBJ2-5|-|TRBV28
TGTGCCAGCAGTTGGGCAGCCACCCGGCAAGAGACCCAGTACTTC
CASSWAATRQETQYF
>TRBD1|TRBJ1-2|-|TRBV6-5
TGTGCCAGCAGTTCCCTGGGACAGGGGGGCGGCTACACCTTC
CASSSLGQGGGYTF
>-|TRBJ1-5|-|TRBV6-1
TGTGCCAGCAGTGAAGGCACAGCCCACAATCAGCCCCAGCATTTT
CASSEGTAHNQPQHF
>-|TRBJ2-2|-|TRBV5-4
TGTGCCAGCAGCATTCTGACCGGGGAGCTGTTTTTT
CASSILTGELFF
>TRBD2|TRBJ2-1|-|TRBV11-2
TGTGCCAGCAGCTTAGTGGCACTAGCGGGAGGGGCAAATGAGCAGTTCTTC
CASSLVALAGGANEQFF